The 3 T cell receptor beta chains reported below all come from one sample, sequenced in a study of cytomegalovirus exposure and HLA in healthy donors. Repertoires were generated with immunoSEQ multiplex PCR, while TCRdb's copy carries only in-frame clones and drops some. The table shows roughly 120,000 clones, with roughly 88% occurring only once. Material for sequencing was PBMCs. These receptors were obtained from a man between 18 and 29 years old in good health and CMV-seronegative.

Worth noting for this clone: One end of the junction fails to match germline, which may point to a read error. J is TRBJ2-3 and V is TRBV12-5; possible D gene TRBD1, 6 bases. Germline loops: CDR1 LGHNT, CDR2 FRNRAP. This CDR3 is 16 amino acids long. The CDR3 DNA reads TGTGCTAGTGCTTTGGGGCAGGGGCGAAGCACAGATACGCAGTATTTT. Its translation is CASALGQGRSTDTQYF.

The chain links TRBV11-3 to TRBJ1-1; D is possibly TRBD1 (6 bases). V dropped 5 bases and J dropped 4 bases, with 11 bases sitting between them. Germline CDR1 reads SGHNT; CDR2 reads YENEEA. The CDR3 runs to 13 residues. The CDR3 bases are TGTGCCAGCAGCCTCAGGGGATCCACTGAAGCTTTCTTT. Protein sequence: CASSLRGSTEAFF.

This clone was detected only a few times. The chain couples TRBV6-4 to TRBJ1-1; D uncertain. CDR1 MRHNA and CDR2 SNTAGT come from the germline V gene. The ends were cut back, 3 bases at V and 3 bases at J, with 11 bases in the middle. The CDR3 runs 14 residues. The CDR3 nucleotides are TGTGCCAGCAGTGAGGAGTACGTGGACACTGAAGCTTTCTTT. Translation gives CASSEEYVDTEAFF.